The next 6 T cell receptor beta chains were all read from a single sample in a study of Ad26.COV2.S vaccination and SARS-CoV-2 variants. Profiling relied on immunoSEQ multiplex PCR, and the TCRdb table lists in-frame clones only, not all of them. The sample lists 250,000 to 300,000 clones; 80% to 90% were seen once. Treatment reported: roughly 18 received Ad26.COV2.S at low or high dose, single or two shots; 5 received placebo; per-sample allocation not given. Material that was analyzed had been drawn on day 63 after the first vaccine or placebo injection. The material sequenced was peripheral blood, taken in a trial of Ad26.COV2.S vaccine versus placebo. All receptors derive from a person aged 18-60 years who received the Ad26.COV2.S COVID-19 vaccine or a placebo.

This sequence joins TRBV27 and TRBJ2-7, with 7 bases identical to TRBD2. Trimming cost V 6 bases and J 5 bases; bases outside gene matches: 7. The length of the CDR3 is 13 residues. Germline values: CDR1 MNHEY, CDR2 SMNVEV (reference sequence). DNA of the CDR3: TGTGCCAGCAGAACAGGACTAGACGACGAGCAGTACTTC. Protein product: CASRTGLDDEQYF.

This chain uses TRBV6-5 with TRBJ2-7, with 8 bases matching TRBD1. Per the germline V gene, CDR1 is MNHEY and CDR2 is SVGAGI. V shed 4 bases and J 4 bases; nucleotides not matched to a gene: 12. The CDR3 contains 16 residues. The DNA for the CDR3 is TGTGCCAGCAGTTCACGGCGACAGGGGAACGAATACGAGCAGTACTTC. Its translation is CASSSRRQGNEYEQYF.

The chain uses TRBV6-6 and TRBJ1-1; 11 bases map to TRBD1. This CDR3 region has 14 residues. V trimming: 11 bases; J trimming: 7 bases; junction bases outside the gene matches: 12. Germline values: CDR1 MNHNY, CDR2 SVGAGI (reference sequence). This CDR3 reads CAGLGQGAFGEAFF. The CDR3 nucleotides are TGTGCCGGCTTAGGACAGGGGGCGTTTGGTGAAGCTTTCTTT.

The rearrangement uses TRBV4-1 and TRBJ1-6, with 8 nucleotides matching TRBD1. Germline V CDR1 and CDR2: MGHRA, YSYEKL. This CDR3 spans 18 amino acids. Trimming took 0 bases from V and 9 from J; bases not matched to a gene: 13. CDR3 protein: CASSQDSQGASGISPLHF. CDR3 sequence (DNA): TGCGCCAGCAGCCAAGATTCGCAGGGGGCGAGTGGGATTTCACCCCTCCACTTT.

The CDR3 spells CASSPEAGTPLQFF. CDR3 coding DNA: TGTGCCAGCTCACCGGAGGCCGGGACTCCCCTCCAGTTCTTC. The chain is built from TRBV18 and TRBJ2-1, with D possibly matching TRBD2 (6 bases). The ends were cut back, 3 bases at V and 13 bases at J, with 19 bases in the middle. Germline assignment: CDR1 KGHSH and CDR2 LQKENI. The CDR3 covers 14 residues.

This chain joins TRBV30 and TRBJ1-2; D perhaps matches TRBD1 (6 bases). Trimming stripped 3 bases from V and 2 bases from J, with 13 bases between. CDR1 GTSNPN and CDR2 SVGIG come from the germline V gene (reference sequence). This CDR3 comprises 14 residues. For the CDR3, the DNA is TGTGCCTGGAGCCTTCAGGGGAGGAACTATGGCTACACCTTC. Its protein product is CAWSLQGRNYGYTF.